These 3 T cell receptor beta chains were sequenced from one sample in a study of blood T cell repertoires in COVID-19. Clones were read by immunoSEQ multiplex PCR, and TCRdb kept only the in-frame ones, dropping some. In the table there are around 40,000 clones, roughly 85% of which are singletons. The sequenced sample was peripheral blood. All receptors derive from a human donor in a cohort sampled during active COVID-19.

This CDR3 reads CASSSGTEQPQHF. The CDR3, as DNA: TGTGCCAGCAGTTCCGGGACAGAGCAGCCCCAGCATTTT. The chain employs TRBV2 and TRBJ1-5, with TRBD1 matching over 7 bases. Per germline, CDR1 SNHLY and CDR2 FYNNEI. The CDR3 has 13 amino acids. V lost 5 bases, J lost 7 bases, and 5 bases stayed unmatched. Using reference TRBV2 and TRBJ1-5 for the parts outside the CDR3, the full variable domain is EPEVTQTPSHQVTQMGQEVILRCVPISNHLYFYWYRQILGQKVEFLVSFYNNEISEKSEIFDDQFSVERPDGSNFTLKIRSTKLEDSAMYFCASSSGTEQPQHFGDGTRLSIL.

This clone is labeled medium-sized. The chain combines TRBV2 with TRBJ1-1, with TRBD1 identical over 7 bases. The CDR3 extends over 15 amino acids. Germline CDR1 and CDR2: SNHLY and FYNNEI. The V segment lost 7 bases and the J segment 4 bases; nucleotides outside the gene matches: 12. The CDR3 here is CASTPDRAEGTEAFF. The DNA for the CDR3 is TGTGCCAGCACGCCCGACAGGGCCGAAGGCACTGAAGCTTTCTTT.

The chain uses TRBV27 and TRBJ2-7, with TRBD1 matching 9 bases. With 7 bases clipped from V and 4 bases from J, the junction kept 11 bases outside the gene matches. CDR3 length: 15 amino acids. CDR1 and CDR2 (germline): MNHEY, SMNVEV (reference sequence). The CDR3 coding sequence is TGTGCCAGCATTACCCCCGGGACAGGGCCTTACGAGCAGTACTTC. Protein sequence: CASITPGTGPYEQYF.